A selection of T cell receptor beta chains follows, all from one sample in a study of cytomegalovirus exposure and HLA in healthy donors. Produced via immunoSEQ multiplex PCR; TCRdb's table is partial and in-frame only. Of 150,000 to 160,000 clones listed, about four fifths are singletons. Specimen: PBMCs. These receptors all come from a young man in good health and CMV-seronegative. CDR3s include the opening cysteine and the closing phenylalanine or tryptophan. The order of the fields is CDR3 length, J gene, clone size, V gene, D gene, CDR3 DNA, CDR3 protein. D genes are given only for firm matches. Rows may omit the clone size; those that give it use once, few, many or a size class.

14 | TRBJ2-2 | . | TRBV28 | TRBD1 | TGTGCCAGCAGTGACAGGGTTCAGGCCGGGGAGCTGTTTTTT | CASSDRVQAGELFF
15 | TRBJ1-6 | once | TRBV5-1 | TRBD1 | TGCGCCAGCAGCCCGGGACAGGGAGAAAATTCACCCCTCCGCTTT | CASSPGQGENSPLRF
21 | TRBJ1-1 | . | TRBV28 | TRBD1 | TGTGCCAGCAGTGCCCGCTACCGGGACAGGGACACCCACCAGTTGAACACTGAAGCTTTCTTT | CASSARYRDRDTHQLNTEAFF
14 | TRBJ1-5 | . | TRBV28 | . | TGTGCCAGCAGTTTAGGGACACGGGAACAGCCCCAGCATTTT | CASSLGTREQPQHF
15 | TRBJ1-2 | once | TRBV19 | TRBD1 | TGTGCCAGTATATCCCCCGGGACAGGGGACTATGGCTACACCTTC | CASISPGTGDYGYTF
13 | TRBJ1-5 | once | TRBV6-5 | . | TGTGCCAGCCAGCCAGGCGGGAATCAGCCCCAGCATTTT | CASQPGGNQPQHF
14 | TRBJ2-7 | . | TRBV27 | TRBD1 | TGTGCCAGCAGCACCAGGGGACAGGGCCACGAGCAGTACTTC | CASSTRGQGHEQYF
13 | TRBJ1-1 | . | TRBV27 | TRBD1 | TGTGCCAGCAGCTACAGGGGGTTTACTGAAGCTTTCTTT | CASSYRGFTEAFF
14 | TRBJ2-7 | once | TRBV6-5 | . | TGTGCCAGCAGTTCCCTTGCAGGGTCCTACGAGCAGTACTTC | CASSSLAGSYEQYF
15 | TRBJ2-2 | . | TRBV7-7 | TRBD1 | TGTGCTGCCCGATACAGGGGGCAAAACACCGGGGAGCTGTTTTTT | CAARYRGQNTGELFF
12 | TRBJ2-6 | . | TRBV5-4 | . | TGTGCCAGCAGCACGGACTCGAACGGCCTGACTTTC | CASSTDSNGLTF
15 | TRBJ2-5 | few | TRBV7-6 | TRBD1 | TGTGCCAGCAGTTCGAGACAGGGATTCCAAGAGACCCAGTACTTC | CASSSRQGFQETQYF
15 | TRBJ2-3 | once | TRBV9 | TRBD2 | TGTGCCAGCAGCTCAACCCGGGGACTAGCGGGGGGGCAGTATTTT | CASSSTRGLAGGQYF
15 | TRBJ1-6 | . | TRBV19 | TRBD1 | TGTGCCAGTAGTCTTGACAGGGGTGATTATTCACCCCTCCACTTT | CASSLDRGDYSPLHF
15 | TRBJ1-4 | . | TRBV5-1 | . | TGCGCCAGCAGCTTGGCGGGAGGAGGCAATGAAAAACTGTTTTTT | CASSLAGGGNEKLFF
17 | TRBJ2-2 | . | TRBV6-4 | TRBD1 | TGTGCCAGCAGTGACTCGAGTTTTGGCAGGGGGACCGGGGAGCTGTTTTTT | CASSDSSFGRGTGELFF
15 | TRBJ1-1 | . | TRBV7-9 | . | TGTGCCAGCAGCCCAATCGACAGGTTGAACACTGAAGCTTTCTTT | CASSPIDRLNTEAFF
15 | TRBJ2-1 | . | TRBV6-5 | . | TGTGCCAGCAGTGCACAGGGAGGGATCTACAATGAGCAGTTCTTC | CASSAQGGIYNEQFF
16 | TRBJ2-1 | . | TRBV27 | TRBD2 | TGTGCCAGCAGTGTCTTCGGACTAGCGGACTACAATGAGCAGTTCTTC | CASSVFGLADYNEQFF
18 | TRBJ1-3 | few | TRBV19 | TRBD1 | TGTGCCAGTAGTACCGTGACAGGGCCCCTGGGCTCTGGAAACACCATATATTTT | CASSTVTGPLGSGNTIYF
16 | TRBJ1-4 | . | TRBV7-9 | TRBD1 | TGTGCCAGCAGCTCAGGCGGACAGGGGGTCGGTGAAAAACTGTTTTTT | CASSSGGQGVGEKLFF
15 | TRBJ1-6 | few | TRBV4-3 | TRBD1 | TGCGCCAGCAGCCAGATGGACAGGGGTAATTCACCCCTCCACTTT | CASSQMDRGNSPLHF
15 | TRBJ1-1 | . | TRBV19 | TRBD1 | TGTGCCAGTAGTATGGAGGGACAGCGAAACACTGAAGCTTTCTTT | CASSMEGQRNTEAFF
12 | TRBJ1-1 | once | TRBV14 | . | TGTGCCAGCAGCCTCGGGGGGATAAAAGCTTTCTTT | CASSLGGIKAFF
17 | TRBJ1-6 | . | TRBV5-1 | TRBD1 | TGCGCCAGCAGCCTGTCGATACCGGGACAGGGGAATTCACCCCTCCACTTT | CASSLSIPGQGNSPLHF
15 | TRBJ1-2 | . | TRBV5-8 | . | TGTGCCAGCAGGAACAAAGGGAGAAATTGGGGTGGCTACACCTTC | CASRNKGRNWGGYTF
16 | TRBJ2-6 | . | TRBV7-8 | . | TGTGCCAGCAGCTCACAGGTGGGGGCAGGGGCCAACGTCCTGACTTTC | CASSSQVGAGANVLTF
14 | TRBJ2-7 | . | TRBV7-3 | TRBD2 | TGTGCCAGCAGCGCTAGCGGGGGGCCCTACGAGCAGTACTTC | CASSASGGPYEQYF
13 | TRBJ1-6 | . | TRBV30 | TRBD1 | TGTGCCTGGGCGGGACAGGGGATTTCACCCCTCCACTTT | CAWAGQGISPLHF
13 | TRBJ2-3 | . | TRBV13 | . | TGTGCCAGCACCCCCCGGGATGGGGATACGCAGTATTTT | CASTPRDGDTQYF
12 | TRBJ1-1 | . | TRBV11-1 | . | TGTGCCAGCAGCTCCCCCGGCGGGACGTTATTCTTT | CASSSPGGTLFF